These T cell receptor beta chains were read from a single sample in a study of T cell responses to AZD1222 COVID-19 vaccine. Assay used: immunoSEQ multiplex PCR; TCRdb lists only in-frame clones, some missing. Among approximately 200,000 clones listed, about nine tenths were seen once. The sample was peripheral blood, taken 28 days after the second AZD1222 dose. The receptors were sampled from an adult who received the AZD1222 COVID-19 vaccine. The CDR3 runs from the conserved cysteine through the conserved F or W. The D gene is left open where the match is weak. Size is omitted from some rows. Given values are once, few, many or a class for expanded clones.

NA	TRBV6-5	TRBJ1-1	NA	CASRRAGWGAFF	TGTGCCAGCAGGAGAGCAGGGTGGGGAGCTTTCTTT
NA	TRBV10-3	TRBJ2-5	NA	CAISESVKTQYF	TGTGCCATCAGTGAGTCCGTCAAGACCCAGTACTTC
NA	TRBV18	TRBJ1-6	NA	CASRPGGVTDSPLHF	TGTGCCAGCCGGCCCGGTGGCGTTACAGATTCACCCCTCCACTTT
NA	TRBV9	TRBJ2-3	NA	CASSVGQDGTDTQYF	TGTGCCAGCAGCGTAGGACAGGACGGGACAGATACGCAGTATTTT
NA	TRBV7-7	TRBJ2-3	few	CASSLGARGTSGAQYF	TGTGCTAGCAGTTTAGGGGCAAGGGGAACATCGGGGGCGCAGTATTTT
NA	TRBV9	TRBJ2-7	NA	CASSASALTSEQYF	TGTGCCAGCAGCGCCTCAGCCCTCACTAGCGAGCAGTACTTC
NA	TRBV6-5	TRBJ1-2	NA	CASSPPGAAGGYTF	TGTGCCAGCAGCCCGCCCGGGGCGGCGGGCGGCTACACCTTC
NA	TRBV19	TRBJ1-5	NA	CASSIEGGKPQHF	TGTGCCAGTAGTATTGAAGGGGGGAAGCCCCAGCATTTT
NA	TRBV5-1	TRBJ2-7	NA	CASTRTPSFSYEQYF	TGCGCCAGCACCCGGACACCCTCCTTCTCCTACGAGCAGTACTTC
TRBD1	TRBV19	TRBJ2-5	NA	CASRQGFQETQYF	TGTGCCAGTAGACAGGGGTTTCAAGAGACCCAGTACTTC
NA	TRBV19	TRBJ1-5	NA	CASSSLYGGASNQPQHF	TGTGCCAGTAGTAGCCTCTATGGGGGTGCTAGCAATCAGCCCCAGCATTTT
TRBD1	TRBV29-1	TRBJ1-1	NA	CSVVQGVNTEAFF	TGCAGCGTAGTGCAGGGGGTAAACACTGAAGCTTTCTTT
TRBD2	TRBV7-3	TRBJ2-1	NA	CASSLRGLAGIPKYEQFF	TGTGCCAGCAGCTTACGTGGGTTAGCGGGAATACCTAAGTATGAGCAGTTCTTC
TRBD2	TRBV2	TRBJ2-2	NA	CASSKTWTSGTTGELFF	TGTGCCAGCAGTAAAACCTGGACTAGCGGAACCACCGGGGAGCTGTTTTTT
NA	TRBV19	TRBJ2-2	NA	CASSITPVSNTGELFF	TGTGCCAGTAGTATAACCCCTGTTAGCAACACCGGGGAGCTGTTTTTT
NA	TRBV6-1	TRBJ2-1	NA	CASSEARGEQFF	TGTGCCAGCAGTGAAGCGCGGGGCGAGCAGTTCTTC
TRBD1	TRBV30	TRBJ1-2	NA	CAWTGGAGYGYTF	TGTGCCTGGACAGGGGGCGCTGGCTATGGCTACACCTTC
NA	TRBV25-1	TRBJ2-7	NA	CASSSAGTVRGQYF	TGTGCCAGCAGTTCCGCCGGGACGGTGCGTGGGCAGTACTTC
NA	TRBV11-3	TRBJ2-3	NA	CASSDRGYTDTQYF	TGTGCCAGCAGCGATCGGGGATACACAGATACGCAGTATTTT
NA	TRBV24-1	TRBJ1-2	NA	CATSGAPGRANYGYTF	TGTGCCACCAGTGGCGCGCCCGGCAGAGCTAACTATGGCTACACCTTC
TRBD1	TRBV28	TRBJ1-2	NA	CASSPDRGRVYGYTF	TGTGCCAGCAGTCCTGACAGGGGGCGCGTCTATGGCTACACCTTC
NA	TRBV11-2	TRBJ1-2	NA	CASSLGTTPWSGYTF	TGTGCCAGCAGCTTAGGCACTACCCCTTGGAGTGGCTACACCTTC
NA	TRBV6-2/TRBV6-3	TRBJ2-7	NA	CASSYSVGLSYEQYF	TGTGCCAGCAGTTACTCGGTGGGCTTATCCTACGAGCAGTACTTC
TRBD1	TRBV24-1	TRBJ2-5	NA	CATSEAGQGRGETQYF	TGTGCCACCAGTGAGGCCGGACAGGGGAGGGGAGAGACCCAGTACTTC
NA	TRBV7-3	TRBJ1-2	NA	CASSQRGGDGYTF	TGTGCCAGCAGCCAAAGGGGCGGAGATGGCTACACCTTC
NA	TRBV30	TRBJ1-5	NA	CAWGASGRVNQPQHF	TGTGCCTGGGGGGCCTCTGGCAGGGTCAATCAGCCCCAGCATTTT
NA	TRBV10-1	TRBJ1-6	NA	CASIYGVSDSPLHF	TGCGCCAGCATTTACGGGGTTTCGGATTCACCCCTCCACTTT
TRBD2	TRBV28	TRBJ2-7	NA	CASSFLAGGPYEQYF	TGTGCCAGCAGTTTTCTAGCGGGAGGGCCGTACGAGCAGTACTTC
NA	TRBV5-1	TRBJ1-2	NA	CASSLEGGYTF	TGCGCCAGCAGCTTGGAGGGTGGCTACACCTTC
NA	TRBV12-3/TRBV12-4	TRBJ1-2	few	CASSRTRGYTF	TGTGCCAGCAGCCGTACACGAGGCTACACCTTC
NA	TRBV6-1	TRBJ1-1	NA	CASSEWRMNTEAFF	TGTGCCAGCAGTGAGTGGAGGATGAACACTGAAGCTTTCTTT
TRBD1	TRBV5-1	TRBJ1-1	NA	CASSLAGGIGTEAFF	TGCGCCAGCAGCTTGGCAGGGGGTATCGGCACTGAAGCTTTCTTT
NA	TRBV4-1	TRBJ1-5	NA	CASSQVSGDINQPQHF	TGCGCCAGCAGCCAAGTAAGTGGGGACATCAATCAGCCCCAGCATTTT
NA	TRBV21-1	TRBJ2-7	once	CASSNYRPSYEQYF	TGTGCCAGCAGCAATTACCGACCTTCCTACGAGCAGTACTTC
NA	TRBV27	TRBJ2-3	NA	CASSTGTGGAYF	TGTGCCAGCAGTACCGGGACTGGAGGGGCGTATTTT
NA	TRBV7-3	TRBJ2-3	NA	CASSLNEGVTQYF	TGTGCCAGCAGCTTAAACGAAGGGGTTACGCAGTATTTT
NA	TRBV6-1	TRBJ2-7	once	CASSDRAYYEQYF	TGTGCCAGCAGTGACAGGGCGTACTACGAGCAGTACTTC
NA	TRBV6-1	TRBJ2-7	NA	CASSETGSLGSYEQYF	TGTGCCAGCAGTGAAACAGGCTCCCTAGGGTCCTACGAGCAGTACTTC
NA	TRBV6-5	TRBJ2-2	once	CASSYSNDGSTGELFF	TGTGCCAGCAGTTACTCGAATGATGGTTCCACCGGGGAGCTGTTTTTT
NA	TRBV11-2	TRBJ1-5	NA	CASSLGQSPQHF	TGTGCCAGCAGCTTAGGGCAATCGCCCCAGCATTTT
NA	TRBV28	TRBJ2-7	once	CASLEGTYEQYF	TGTGCCAGCCTGGAAGGAACCTACGAGCAGTACTTC